This T cell receptor beta chain originates from a study of T-cell reconstitution after alpha-beta-depleted transplantation in children. In germline, CDR1 is LNHNV, CDR2 YYDKDF (reference sequence). V lost 1 base and J lost 3, with 3 bases in between. This CDR3 has 12 amino acids. Using unique molecular identifiers, the investigators prepared the TCRbeta library. TCRdb re-analysed the PCR reads in MiXCR, keeping a single row per CDR3 protein. Of some 200,000 distinct CDR3 sequences listed, under 8.5% are singletons. Study-wide results and limits: When one year had passed after transplant, most T-cell counts and diversity came from newly produced T cells. Reported findings indicate that, about two months after transplant, alpha-beta T cells came from several hundred expanded clones, which were derived from non-depleted graft cells. The origin of high day-60 TCRbeta diversity in some patients lay in surviving recipient T cells and thymic progenitors.

This clonotype was seen only a few times. The antigen is unknown. The gene calls are TRBV15 and TRBJ2-5; no reliable D call. This clonotype was sampled from a male patient between 2 and 10 years old who had a stem cell transplant for acute myeloid leukemia, so the T cells may come from the graft donor. Sequenced here: PBMCs, mostly from graft donor cells, sampled 360 days after TCRalphabeta/CD19-depleted stem cell transplant. The CDR3 is CATSRGEETQYF. Written as DNA, the CDR3 is TGTGCCACCAGCAGAGGGGAAGAGACCCAGTACTTC.